What follows are 12 T cell receptor beta chains derived from one specimen sequenced in a study of blood T cell repertoires in COVID-19 (dated by TCRdb to 2018 to 2021). The library was made by the immunoSEQ multiplex PCR assay. Not all clones reach the TCRdb copy of this immuneACCESS table, which keeps in-frame sequences only. Checked studies attribute under half of the gap to unresolved V genes and leave the rest unexplained. Across this sample there are approximately 440,000 clones, with 90% seen only once. About 0.63% of the sample rests with the top ten. The sequencing sample was made of PBMCs or T cells enriched from blood (not recorded which). These receptors were obtained from a man aged 18 to 29 who had recovered from COVID-19.

The chain links TRBV7-8 to TRBJ2-1, with no clear D. Trimming took 5 bases from V and 10 from J, leaving 15 bases between them. The length of the CDR3 is 13 residues. Per germline, CDR1 SGHVS and CDR2 FQNEAQ. DNA of the CDR3: TGTGCCAGCAGCCCGAATCAAGTCGGGGAGCAGTTCTTC. This gives the protein CASSPNQVGEQFF.

CDR3 nucleotide sequence: TGTGCCAGCAGCTCCCTAGCGGGGCGGAATGAGCAGTTCTTC. Encoded protein: CASSSLAGRNEQFF. The rearrangement joins TRBV7-9 to TRBJ2-1, with 9 bases fitting TRBD2. With V trimmed by 4 bases and J by 7 bases, 5 bases remained unmatched. This CDR3 region has 14 residues. Germline lookup yields CDR1 SEHNR and CDR2 FQNEAQ (reference sequence).

The rearrangement uses TRBV18 and TRBJ1-2, with 9 nucleotides matching TRBD1. CDR3 length: 14 amino acids. J gave up 4 bases and V 8 bases, and 8 bases lay outside the gene matches. The germline V gene encodes CDR1 KGHSH and CDR2 LQKENI. The DNA for the CDR3 is TGTGCCAGCACTCCGGGACAGGGCATCTATGGCTACACCTTC. It is translated as CASTPGQGIYGYTF.

The chain recombines TRBV7-9 with TRBJ1-2, with no clear D. Per the germline V gene, CDR1 is SEHNR and CDR2 is FQNEAQ (reference sequence). Trimming pared 5 bases from V and 2 bases from J, leaving 21 bases between. The CDR3 extends over 17 amino acids. CDR3 amino acids: CASSRPPPEARNYGYTF. In DNA form, the CDR3 reads TGTGCCAGCAGCCGACCTCCCCCCGAGGCCCGAAACTATGGCTACACCTTC.

J is TRBJ1-2 and V is TRBV7-9; maybe TRBD1 (6 bases). CDR1 SEHNR and CDR2 FQNEAQ come from the germline V gene (reference sequence). Trimming removed 5 bases from V and 7 bases from J, with 17 bases in between. CDR3 length: 14 amino acids. The CDR3 sequence: CASSHITGNRGYTF. The CDR3 DNA reads as TGTGCCAGCAGCCATATAACAGGGAATCGTGGCTACACCTTC.

The gene calls are TRBV20-1 and TRBJ1-2; D is unclear. Germline-derived CDR1 and CDR2 are DFQATT and SNEGSKA (reference sequence). This CDR3 has 11 residues. Trimming shortened V by 3 bases and J by 3 bases, and 5 bases separated the two germline ends. CDR3 amino acids: CSAREDYGYTF. The CDR3 nucleotides are TGCAGTGCTAGGGAGGACTATGGCTACACCTTC.

CDR3 sequence reads: CASSLEGTGGNQPQHF. The CDR3 DNA reads TGCGCCAGCAGCTTGGAAGGGACAGGGGGGAATCAGCCCCAGCATTTT. This chain joins TRBV5-1 and TRBJ1-5; 11 positions match TRBD1. The germline CDR1 and CDR2 sequences are SGHRS and YFSETQ. CDR3 length: 16 residues. V was pared by 0 bases and J by 4 bases, with 3 bases of the junction left unmatched.

J is TRBJ1-1 and V is TRBV28, with D possibly being TRBD1 (5 bases). Trimming removed 7 bases at V and 0 bases at J, with 18 bases between. The CDR3 extends over 16 amino acids. Germline CDR1 reads MDHEN; CDR2 reads SYDVKM. CDR3 nucleotides: TGTGCCAGCACCTCGGGGGTCTGGCAATTGAACACTGAAGCTTTCTTT. As protein: CASTSGVWQLNTEAFF.

The chain links TRBV5-1 to TRBJ2-1; 12 bases map to TRBD2. V lost 7 bases, J lost 9 bases, and 20 bases stayed unmatched. CDR3 length: 18 residues. Germline CDR1 is SGHRS and CDR2 is YFSETQ. CDR3 amino acids: CASEPGTSGRPLVGEQFF. As DNA, the CDR3 is TGCGCCAGCGAACCTGGAACTAGCGGGAGGCCCCTAGTGGGTGAGCAGTTCTTC.

V is TRBV4-1 and J is TRBJ1-2; D uncertain. The CDR3 extends over 16 amino acids. Deletions cut 0 bases from V and 4 bases from J, with 15 bases between. Germline V gives CDR1 MGHRA, CDR2 YSYEKL. For the CDR3, the DNA is TGCGCCAGCAGCCAAGATCTAGTCAGTCCCCTCTATGGCTACACCTTC. This encodes CASSQDLVSPLYGYTF.

The chain links TRBV19 to TRBJ1-1; TRBD1 agrees at 11 bases. Trimming cost V 9 bases and J 1 base; bases outside gene matches: 4. The CDR3 extends over 14 amino acids. The V gene's germline CDR1 is LNHDA and CDR2 SQIVND (reference sequence). The CDR3 bases are TGTGCCAGCCGGGACAGGGGGTCGAACACTGAAGCTTTCTTT. Protein product: CASRDRGSNTEAFF.

J is TRBJ1-1 and V is TRBV18; a weak D match, TRBD1 (6 bases). The CDR3 is 10 amino acids. V lost 9 bases to trimming and J lost 7 bases, with 9 bases between them. Germline loops: CDR1 KGHSH, CDR2 LQKENI. The CDR3 region is CASFRGEAFF. CDR3 sequence (DNA): TGTGCCAGTTTCAGGGGTGAAGCTTTCTTT. The entire variable domain, with the rest obtained from reference TRBV18 and TRBJ1-1, is as follows: NAGVMQNPRHLVRRRGQEARLRCSPMKGHSHVYWYRQLPEEGLKFMVYLQKENIIDESGMPKERFSAEFPKEGPSILRIQQVVRGDSAAYFCASFRGEAFFGQGTRLTVV.